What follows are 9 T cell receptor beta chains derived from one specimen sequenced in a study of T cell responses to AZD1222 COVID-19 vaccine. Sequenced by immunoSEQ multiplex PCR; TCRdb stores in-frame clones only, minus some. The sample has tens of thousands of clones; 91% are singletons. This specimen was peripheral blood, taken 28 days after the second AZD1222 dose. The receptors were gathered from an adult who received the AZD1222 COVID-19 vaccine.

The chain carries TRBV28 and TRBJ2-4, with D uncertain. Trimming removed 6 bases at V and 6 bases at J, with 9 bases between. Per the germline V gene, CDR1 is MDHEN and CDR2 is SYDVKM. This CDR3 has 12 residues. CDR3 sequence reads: CASSTTRNIQYF. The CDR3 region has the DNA TGTGCCAGCAGCACTACACGAAACATTCAGTACTTC.

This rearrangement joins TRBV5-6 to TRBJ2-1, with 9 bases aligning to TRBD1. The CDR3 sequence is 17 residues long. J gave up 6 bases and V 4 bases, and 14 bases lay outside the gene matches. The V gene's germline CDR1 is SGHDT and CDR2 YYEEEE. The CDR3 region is CASSRKQGAMGLNEQFF. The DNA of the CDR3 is TGTGCCAGCAGCCGAAAACAGGGGGCAATGGGGCTCAATGAGCAGTTCTTC.

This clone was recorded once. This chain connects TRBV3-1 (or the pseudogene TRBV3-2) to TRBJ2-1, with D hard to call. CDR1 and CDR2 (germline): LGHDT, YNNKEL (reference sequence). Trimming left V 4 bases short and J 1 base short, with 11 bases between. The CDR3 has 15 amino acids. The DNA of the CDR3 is TGTGCCAGCAGCCCGAATGTGGCGTCCTACAATGAGCAGTTCTTC. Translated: CASSPNVASYNEQFF.

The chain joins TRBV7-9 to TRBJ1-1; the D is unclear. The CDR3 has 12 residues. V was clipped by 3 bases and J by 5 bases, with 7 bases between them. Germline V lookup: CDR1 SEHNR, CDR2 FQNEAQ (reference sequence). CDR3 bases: TGTGCCAGCAGCTTCGGGATTACTGAAGCTTTCTTT. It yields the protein CASSFGITEAFF. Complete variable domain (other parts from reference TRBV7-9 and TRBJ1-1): DTGVSQNPRHKITKRGQNVTFRCDPISEHNRLYWYRQTLGQGPEFLTYFQNEAQLEKSRLLSDRFSAERPKGSFSTLEIQRTEQGDSAMYLCASSFGITEAFFGQGTRLTVV.

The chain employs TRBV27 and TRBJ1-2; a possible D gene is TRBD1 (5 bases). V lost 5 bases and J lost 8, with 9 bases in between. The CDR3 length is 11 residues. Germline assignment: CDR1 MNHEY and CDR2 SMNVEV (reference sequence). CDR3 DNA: TGTGCCAGCAGTCAGGGTGAAGGCTACACCTTC. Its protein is CASSQGEGYTF.

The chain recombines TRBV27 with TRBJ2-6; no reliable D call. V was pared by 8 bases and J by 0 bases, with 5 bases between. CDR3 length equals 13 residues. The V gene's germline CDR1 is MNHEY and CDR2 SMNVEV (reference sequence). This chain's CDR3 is CASRNSGANVLTF. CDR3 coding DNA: TGTGCCAGCCGGAACTCTGGGGCCAACGTCCTGACTTTC.

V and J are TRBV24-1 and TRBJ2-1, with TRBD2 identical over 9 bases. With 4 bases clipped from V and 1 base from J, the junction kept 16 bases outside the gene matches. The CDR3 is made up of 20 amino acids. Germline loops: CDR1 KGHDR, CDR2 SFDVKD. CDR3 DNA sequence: TGTGCCACCAGTGAGAAAGTAGCGGGAGTCGGGGTATGGTCCTACAATGAGCAGTTCTTC. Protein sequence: CATSEKVAGVGVWSYNEQFF.

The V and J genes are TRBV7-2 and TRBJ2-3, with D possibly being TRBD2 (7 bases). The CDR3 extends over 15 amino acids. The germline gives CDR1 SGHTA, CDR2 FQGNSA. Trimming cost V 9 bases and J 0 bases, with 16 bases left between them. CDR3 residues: CASSPGGPSTDTQYF. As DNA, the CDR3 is TGTGCCAGTTCACCGGGGGGCCCTAGCACAGATACGCAGTATTTT.

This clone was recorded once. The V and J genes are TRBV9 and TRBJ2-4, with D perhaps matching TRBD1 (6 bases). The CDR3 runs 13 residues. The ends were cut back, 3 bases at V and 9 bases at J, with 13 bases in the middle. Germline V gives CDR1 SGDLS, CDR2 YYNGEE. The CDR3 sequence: CASSADRGGIQYF. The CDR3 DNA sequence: TGTGCCAGCAGCGCAGACAGAGGGGGCATTCAGTACTTC.